A single sample is the source of the 10 T cell receptor beta chains below, sequenced in a study of regulatory T cells in long-lasting Graves disease. Specified time point: newly diagnosed GD, antithyroid drugs for less than 3 months. The TCR library used RNA extracted from PBMCs. CDR3-region Arm-PCR and iRepertoire HTBI primers produced the TCR beta libraries. TCRdb passed the multiplex PCR reads through MiXCR, listing each CDR3 protein once. The table lists approximately 350,000 distinct CDR3 sequences, around 11% of them singletons. This sample also appeared in a second study, on T cells in Graves' hyperthyroidism and ophthalmopathy.

The source was peripheral blood mononuclear cells (PBMCs), collected at new diagnosis, from a patient treated with antithyroid drugs. These TCRs come from a woman aged 18 to 35 with Graves disease.

This clonotype was detected ten times or more. The rearrangement uses TRBV7-9 and TRBJ1-2; D is ambiguous. There are 17 residues in the CDR3. The germline V and J ends were trimmed by 0 bases and 8 bases, with 22 bases remaining between them. Germline V gene lookup returns CDR1 SEHNR and CDR2 FQNEAQ (reference sequence). The CDR3 nucleotides are TGTGCCAGCAGCTTAGCGGCCGAGGACCCCAGGACCCTCGGCTACACCTTC. It codes for CASSLAAEDPRTLGYTF.

This clonotype was counted many times. V gene TRBV6-2 or TRBV6-3 combines with J gene TRBJ2-1, with 7 nucleotides matching TRBD2. With V trimmed by 7 bases and J by 4 bases, 16 bases remained unmatched. Germline V gene lookup returns CDR1 MNHEY and CDR2 SVGEGT. This CDR3 has 17 residues. CDR3 protein: CASTRGVGAFLYNEQFF. The CDR3 coding sequence is TGTGCCAGCACCCGGGGGGTTGGGGCGTTCCTTTACAATGAGCAGTTCTTC.

This clonotype was seen at least ten times. This sequence joins TRBV7-9 and TRBJ2-5; 12 bases fit TRBD2. Germline V gene sequence: CDR1 SEHNR, CDR2 FQNEAQ (reference sequence). The J segment lost 1 base and the V segment lost 4 bases, leaving 10 bases of the junction unmatched. CDR3 size: 18 residues. The CDR3 is CASSYRLAGVYLQETQYF. The CDR3 bases are TGTGCCAGCAGCTACCGACTAGCGGGAGTCTACCTCCAAGAGACCCAGTACTTC.

At least ten counts were recorded for this clonotype. The chain has TRBV7-3 and TRBJ1-1; tentatively, D is TRBD1 (5 bases). The germline CDR1 and CDR2 sequences are SGHTA and FQGTGA. Trimming stripped 1 base from V and 8 bases from J, with 11 bases between. CDR3 length: 13 residues. Here the CDR3 reads CASSLMMGGEAFF. The CDR3 DNA follows: TGTGCCAGCAGCTTAATGATGGGGGGGGAAGCTTTCTTT.

This clonotype was detected many times. This chain uses TRBV12-3 or TRBV12-4 with TRBJ1-1; tentatively, D is TRBD1 (6 bases). This CDR3 is 14 amino acids long. V lost 5 bases and J 0 bases, leaving 10 bases between the germline ends. The CDR3 sequence: CASSRDRMNTEAFF. Here the CDR3 DNA reads TGTGCCAGCAGTCGCGACAGGATGAACACTGAAGCTTTCTTT.

The table lists this clonotype with a few counts. The rearrangement uses TRBV20-1 and TRBJ2-2; D perhaps matches TRBD2 (7 bases). Trimming shortened V by 3 bases and J by 7 bases, and 15 bases separated the two germline ends. Looked up from germline, CDR1 is DFQATT and CDR2 is SNEGSKA (reference sequence). The CDR3 extends over 14 amino acids. CDR3 sequence: CSASLGGGIGELFF. CDR3 sequence (DNA): TGCAGTGCTAGCCTAGGGGGAGGGATCGGGGAGCTGTTTTTT.

This clonotype has just a few counts. The chain employs TRBV7-2 and TRBJ2-5, with D perhaps TRBD2 (5 bases). V was shortened by 3 bases and J by 7 bases, with 12 bases between the two germline ends. Per the germline V gene, CDR1 is SGHTA and CDR2 is FQGNSA. CDR3 length equals 13 residues. CDR3 nucleotide sequence: TGTGCCAGCAGCTTCGCTCCCGAGGGGACCCAGTACTTC. It specifies CASSFAPEGTQYF.

Note on this clonotype: Possible read error: a much larger clone is one base away. The chain combines TRBV6-1 with TRBJ2-1; 10 nucleotides align to TRBD2. The ends lost 10 bases at V and 4 bases at J; junction bases unmatched: 10. Germline V gene data show CDR1 as MNHNS and CDR2 as SASEGT. This CDR3 is 15 amino acids long. The CDR3 bases are TGTGCCACTGCAATGGGACTAGCGAGGTACAATGAGCAGTTCTTC. Translated, it gives CATAMGLARYNEQFF.

This clonotype was detected a few times. This chain uses TRBV5-5 with TRBJ2-7; tentatively, D is TRBD1 or TRBD2 (5 bases each). The germline gives CDR1 SGHKS, CDR2 YYEKEE (reference sequence). The CDR3 is made up of 14 amino acids. V lost 0 bases, J lost 2 bases, and 9 bases lay in between. In DNA form, the CDR3 reads TGTGCCAGCAGCTTGGGTATGGGGGCCTACGAGCAGTACGTC. This codes for CASSLGMGAYEQYV.

This clonotype was counted many times. The gene calls are TRBV7-9 and TRBJ2-3; 8 nucleotides match TRBD2. The CDR3 runs 16 residues. J was trimmed by 4 bases and V by 5 bases; bases with no gene match: 11. CDR1 is SEHNR and CDR2 is FQNEAQ in the germline V gene (reference sequence). CDR3 sequence (DNA): TGTGCCAGCAGCCATCTAGGGGCGGGGGGTCCAGATACGCAGTATTTT. Translated, it gives CASSHLGAGGPDTQYF.